This note documents a single T cell receptor beta chain sequence. The sample belongs to a study of blood T cell repertoires in COVID-19. Background on the study: The United States, Italy and Spain supplied acute and convalescent COVID-19 samples. The cDNA or gDNA used as material had been derived from T cells, B-cell-depleted T cells, or PBMCs.

In the authors' methods: Nucleated cell counts were estimated from reference gene primer amplification. The method was immunoSEQ multiplex PCR; TCRdb's version includes in-frame clones alone and lacks a portion of them. The V and J calls and clone size come from that table; D and trimming were worked out from the DNA. The data contain about 83,000 clones, around 88% of them singletons. Germline V lookup: CDR1 MNHEY, CDR2 SVGEGT. This CDR3 region has 15 residues. V lost 4 bases, J lost 0 bases, and 13 bases lay in between. The material sequenced was peripheral blood. This sequence joins TRBV6-2 or TRBV6-3 and TRBJ2-7; D gene unclear. The sequence derives from a man in his forties or fifties with active COVID-19. CDR3 nucleotides: TGTGCCAGCAGTTCACCGAGGCAAGCCTCCTACGAGCAGTACTTC. Encoded protein: CASSSPRQASYEQYF.